The sequence of this TCR beta chain was determined in a study of CD8 T cells in Susac syndrome. cDNA came from about 0.51 to 1 ug RNA primed by random hexamers. TCRdb processed the immunoSEQ multiplex PCR reads anew with MiXCR; each CDR3 protein has one entry. The sample has 180,000 or so distinct CDR3 sequences; 90% to 95% are singletons. The TEMRA cells underwent FACS enrichment, while the CD8+ and CD4+ T cells underwent negative isolation. The germline CDR1 and CDR2 sequences are SGHRS and YFSETQ. There are 16 residues in the CDR3. Trimming removed 3 bases from V and 6 bases from J; junction bases left unmatched: 9.

This sequence originates from a human donor with multiple sclerosis. The chain recombines TRBV5-1 with TRBJ2-5, with 12 nucleotides matching TRBD2. Sequencing used CD4+ T cells from PBMCs. The CDR3 sequence is CASSSASGRAEKTQYF. The CDR3 DNA follows: TGCGCCAGCAGCTCAGCTAGCGGGAGGGCCGAGAAGACCCAGTACTTC.